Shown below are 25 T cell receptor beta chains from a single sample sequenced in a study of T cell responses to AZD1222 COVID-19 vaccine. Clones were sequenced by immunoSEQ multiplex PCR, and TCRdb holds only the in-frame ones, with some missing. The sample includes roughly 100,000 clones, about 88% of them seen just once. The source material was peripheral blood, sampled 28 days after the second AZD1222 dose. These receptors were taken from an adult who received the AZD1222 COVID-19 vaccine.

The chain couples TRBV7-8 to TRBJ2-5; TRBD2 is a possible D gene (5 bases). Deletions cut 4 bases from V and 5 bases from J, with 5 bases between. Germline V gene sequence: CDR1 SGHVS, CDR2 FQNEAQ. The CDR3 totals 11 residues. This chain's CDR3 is CASSSGETQYF. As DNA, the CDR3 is TGTGCCAGCAGCTCGGGGGAGACCCAGTACTTC. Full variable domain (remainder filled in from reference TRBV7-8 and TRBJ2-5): GAGVSQSPRYKVAKRGQDVALRCDPISGHVSLFWYQQALGQGPEFLTYFQNEAQLDKSGLPSDRFFAERPEGSVSTLKIQRTQQEDSAVYLCASSSGETQYFGPGTRLLVL.

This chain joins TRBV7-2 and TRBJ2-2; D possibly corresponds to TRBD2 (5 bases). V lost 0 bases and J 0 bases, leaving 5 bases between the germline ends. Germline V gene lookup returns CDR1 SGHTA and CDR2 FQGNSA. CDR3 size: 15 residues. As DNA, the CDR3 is TGTGCCAGCAGCTTAGCACTAGCGAACACCGGGGAGCTGTTTTTT. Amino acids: CASSLALANTGELFF.

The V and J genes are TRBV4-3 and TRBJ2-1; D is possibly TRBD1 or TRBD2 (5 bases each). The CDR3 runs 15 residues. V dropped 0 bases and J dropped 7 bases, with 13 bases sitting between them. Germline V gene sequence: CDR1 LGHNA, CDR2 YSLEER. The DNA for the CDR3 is TGCGCCAGCAGCCAAGATCCGGGGACGGCAAATGAGCAGTTCTTC. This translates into CASSQDPGTANEQFF.

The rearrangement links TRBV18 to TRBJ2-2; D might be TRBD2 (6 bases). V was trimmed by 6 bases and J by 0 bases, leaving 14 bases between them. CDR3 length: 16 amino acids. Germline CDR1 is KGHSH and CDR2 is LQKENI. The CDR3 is CASSPSTGANTGELFF. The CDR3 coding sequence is TGTGCCAGCTCCCCATCGACGGGAGCGAACACCGGGGAGCTGTTTTTT.

CDR3 DNA sequence: TGTGCCAGTAGTAGAGGACAGGGAAACACCGGGGAGCTGTTTTTT. Translation gives CASSRGQGNTGELFF. The rearrangement links TRBV19 to TRBJ2-2; TRBD1 matches at 8 bases. Germline-derived CDR1 and CDR2 are LNHDA and SQIVND (reference sequence). The ends lost 4 bases at V and 2 bases at J; junction bases unmatched: 3. CDR3 length: 15 residues.

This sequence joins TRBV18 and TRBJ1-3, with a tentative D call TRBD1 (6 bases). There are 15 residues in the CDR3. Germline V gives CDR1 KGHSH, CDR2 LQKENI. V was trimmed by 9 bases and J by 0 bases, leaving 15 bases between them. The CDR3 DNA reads TGTGCCAGTTTCCTGGACAGCCGCTCTGGAAACACCATATATTTT. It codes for CASFLDSRSGNTIYF.

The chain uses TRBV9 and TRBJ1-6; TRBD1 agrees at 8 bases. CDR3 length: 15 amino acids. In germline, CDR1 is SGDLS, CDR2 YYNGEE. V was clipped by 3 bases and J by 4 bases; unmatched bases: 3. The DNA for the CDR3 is TGTGCCAGCAGCGGAGGACAGGGTTATAATTCACCCCTCCACTTT. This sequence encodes CASSGGQGYNSPLHF.

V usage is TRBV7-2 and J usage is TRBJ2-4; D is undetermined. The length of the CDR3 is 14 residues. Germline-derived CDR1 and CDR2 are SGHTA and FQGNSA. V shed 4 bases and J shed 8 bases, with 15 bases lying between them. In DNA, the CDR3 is TGTGCCAGCAGCTCCCGGTGGCGGTCCGACATTCAGTACTTC. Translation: CASSSRWRSDIQYF. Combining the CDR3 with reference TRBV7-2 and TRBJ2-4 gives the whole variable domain GAGVSQSPSNKVTEKGKDVELRCDPISGHTALYWYRQSLGQGLEFLIYFQGNSAPDKSGLPSDRFSAERTGGSVSTLTIQRTQQEDSAVYLCASSSRWRSDIQYFGAGTRLSVL.

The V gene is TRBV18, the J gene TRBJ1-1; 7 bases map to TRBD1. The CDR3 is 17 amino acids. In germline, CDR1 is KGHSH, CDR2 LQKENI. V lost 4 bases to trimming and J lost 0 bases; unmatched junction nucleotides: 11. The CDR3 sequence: CASSLQGGARMNTEAFF. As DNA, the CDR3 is TGTGCCAGCTCACTCCAGGGGGGGGCGCGGATGAACACTGAAGCTTTCTTT.

CDR3 region: CASSFGWGGNYGYTF. In DNA, the CDR3 is TGTGCCAGCAGTTTCGGTTGGGGAGGGAACTATGGCTACACCTTC. The chain links TRBV27 to TRBJ1-2, with D uncertain. Germline V gene sequence: CDR1 MNHEY, CDR2 SMNVEV (reference sequence). The CDR3 is 15 amino acids. The V gene lost 3 bases and the J gene lost 2 bases, with 13 bases spanning the gap.

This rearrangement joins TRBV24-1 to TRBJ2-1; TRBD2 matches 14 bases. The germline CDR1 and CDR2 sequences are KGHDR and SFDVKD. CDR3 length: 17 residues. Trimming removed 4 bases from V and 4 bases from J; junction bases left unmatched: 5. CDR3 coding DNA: TGTGCCACCAGTGACTCCGGGACTAGCGGGAGTTACAATGAGCAGTTCTTC. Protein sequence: CATSDSGTSGSYNEQFF.

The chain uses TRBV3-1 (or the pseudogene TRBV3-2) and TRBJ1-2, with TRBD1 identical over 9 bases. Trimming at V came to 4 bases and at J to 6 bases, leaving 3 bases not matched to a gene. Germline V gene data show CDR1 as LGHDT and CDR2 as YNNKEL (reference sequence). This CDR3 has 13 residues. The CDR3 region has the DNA TGTGCCAGCAGCCCCCGACAGGGGGATGGCTACACCTTC. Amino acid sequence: CASSPRQGDGYTF.

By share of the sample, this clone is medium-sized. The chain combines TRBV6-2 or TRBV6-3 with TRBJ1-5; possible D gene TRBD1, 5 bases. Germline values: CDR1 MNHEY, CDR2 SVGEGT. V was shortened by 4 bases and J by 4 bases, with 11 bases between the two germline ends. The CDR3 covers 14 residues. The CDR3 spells CASSWEGQNQPQHF. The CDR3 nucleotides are TGTGCCAGCAGTTGGGAAGGACAAAATCAGCCCCAGCATTTT.

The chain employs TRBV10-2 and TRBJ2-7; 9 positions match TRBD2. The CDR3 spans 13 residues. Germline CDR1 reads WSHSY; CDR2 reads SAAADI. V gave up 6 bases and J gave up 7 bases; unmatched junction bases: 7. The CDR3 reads CASSAGLASEQYF. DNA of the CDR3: TGCGCCAGCAGCGCGGGACTAGCAAGTGAGCAGTACTTC.

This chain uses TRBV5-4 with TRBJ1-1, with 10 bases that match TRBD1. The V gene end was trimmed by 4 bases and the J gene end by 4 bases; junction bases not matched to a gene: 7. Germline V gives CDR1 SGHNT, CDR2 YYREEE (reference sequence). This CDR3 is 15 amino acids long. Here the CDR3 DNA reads TGTGCCAGCAGCCAATTAGACAGGGGGCCCACTGAAGCTTTCTTT. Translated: CASSQLDRGPTEAFF.

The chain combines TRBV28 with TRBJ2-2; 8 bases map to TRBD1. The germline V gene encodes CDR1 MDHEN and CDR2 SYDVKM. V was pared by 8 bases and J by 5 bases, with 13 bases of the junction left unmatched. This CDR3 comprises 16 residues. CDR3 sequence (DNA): TGTGCCAGCTTGAAGGGAGGCAGGGGGCAAACCGGGGAGCTGTTTTTT. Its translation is CASLKGGRGQTGELFF.

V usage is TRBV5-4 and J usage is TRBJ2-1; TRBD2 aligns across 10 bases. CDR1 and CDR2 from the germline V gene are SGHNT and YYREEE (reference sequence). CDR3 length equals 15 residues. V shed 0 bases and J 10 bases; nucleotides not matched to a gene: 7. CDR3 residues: CASSLVLAGMYEQFF. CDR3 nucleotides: TGTGCCAGCAGCTTGGTACTAGCGGGAATGTACGAGCAGTTCTTC.

The chain's CDR3 is CASSYTGSSYNEQFF. The CDR3 DNA reads as TGTGCCAGCAGCTACACCGGGAGTTCCTACAATGAGCAGTTCTTC. V and J are TRBV5-4 and TRBJ2-1, with D possibly being TRBD2 (6 bases). CDR1 SGHNT and CDR2 YYREEE come from the germline V gene (reference sequence). Trimming stripped 3 bases from V and 1 base from J, with 11 bases between. The CDR3 is 15 residues long.

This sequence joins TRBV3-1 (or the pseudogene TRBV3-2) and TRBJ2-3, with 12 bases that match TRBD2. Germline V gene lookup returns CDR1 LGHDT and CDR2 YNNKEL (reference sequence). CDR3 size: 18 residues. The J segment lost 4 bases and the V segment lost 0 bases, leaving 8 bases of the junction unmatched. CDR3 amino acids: CASSQDGLAGGPADTQYF. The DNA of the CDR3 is TGTGCCAGCAGCCAAGATGGTCTAGCGGGAGGGCCGGCAGATACGCAGTATTTT.

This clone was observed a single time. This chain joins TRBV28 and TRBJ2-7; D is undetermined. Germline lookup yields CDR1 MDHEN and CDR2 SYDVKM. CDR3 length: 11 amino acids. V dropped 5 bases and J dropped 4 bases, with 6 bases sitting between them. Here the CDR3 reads CASSAQYEQYF. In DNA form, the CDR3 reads TGTGCCAGCAGTGCCCAGTACGAGCAGTACTTC.

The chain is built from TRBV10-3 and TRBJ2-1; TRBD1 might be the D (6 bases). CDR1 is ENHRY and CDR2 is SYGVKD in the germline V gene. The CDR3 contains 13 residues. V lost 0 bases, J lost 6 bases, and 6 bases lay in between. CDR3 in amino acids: CAISESDSNEQFF. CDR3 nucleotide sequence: TGTGCCATCAGTGAGTCGGACAGCAATGAGCAGTTCTTC.

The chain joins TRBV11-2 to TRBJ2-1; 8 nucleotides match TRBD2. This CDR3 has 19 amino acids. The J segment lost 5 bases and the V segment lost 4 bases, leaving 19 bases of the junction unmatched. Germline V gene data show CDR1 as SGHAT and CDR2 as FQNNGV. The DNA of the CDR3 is TGTGCCAGCAGCTCGGTCTTCCGGGGGGCTAGCGGGCCCCACAATGAGCAGTTCTTC. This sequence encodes CASSSVFRGASGPHNEQFF.

This CDR3 is CASSPQGAKDTQYF. The CDR3 DNA reads as TGTGCCAGCAGTCCTCAGGGGGCAAAAGATACGCAGTATTTT. The V call is TRBV9, the J call TRBJ2-3; TRBD1 matches at 8 bases. Germline V CDR1 and CDR2: SGDLS, YYNGEE. The CDR3 has 14 residues. Trimming took 5 bases from V and 5 from J; bases not matched to a gene: 7.

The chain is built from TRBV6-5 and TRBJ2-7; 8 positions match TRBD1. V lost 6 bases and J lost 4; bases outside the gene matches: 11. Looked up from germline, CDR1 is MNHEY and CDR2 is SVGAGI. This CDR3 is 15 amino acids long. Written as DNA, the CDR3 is TGTGCCAGCAGAACCACTCCCAGGGGGCCGTACGAGCAGTACTTC. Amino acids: CASRTTPRGPYEQYF.

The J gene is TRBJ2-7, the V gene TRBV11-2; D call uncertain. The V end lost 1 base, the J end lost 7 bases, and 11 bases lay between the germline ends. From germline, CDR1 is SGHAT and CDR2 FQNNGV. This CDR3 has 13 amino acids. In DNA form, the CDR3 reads TGTGCCAGCAGCTTAGGGCTAGTAGGGGAGCAGTACTTC. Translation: CASSLGLVGEQYF.